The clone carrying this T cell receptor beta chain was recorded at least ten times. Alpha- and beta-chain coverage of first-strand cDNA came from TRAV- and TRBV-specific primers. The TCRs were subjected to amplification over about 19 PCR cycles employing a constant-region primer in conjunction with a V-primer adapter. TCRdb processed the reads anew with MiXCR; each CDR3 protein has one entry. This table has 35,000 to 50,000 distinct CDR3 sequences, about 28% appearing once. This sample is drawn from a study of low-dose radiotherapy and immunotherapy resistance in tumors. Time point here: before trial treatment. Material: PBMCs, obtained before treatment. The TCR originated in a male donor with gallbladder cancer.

The CDR3 here is CASSLREGGNKFF. The CDR3 DNA is TGTGCCAGCAGTTTAAGGGAAGGGGGAAACAAGTTCTTC. The rearrangement uses TRBV27 and TRBJ2-1, with TRBD1 as a possible D gene (6 bases). This CDR3 is built from 13 residues. The V gene's germline CDR1 is MNHEY and CDR2 SMNVEV (reference sequence). Trimming stripped 2 bases from V and 14 bases from J, with 16 bases between.